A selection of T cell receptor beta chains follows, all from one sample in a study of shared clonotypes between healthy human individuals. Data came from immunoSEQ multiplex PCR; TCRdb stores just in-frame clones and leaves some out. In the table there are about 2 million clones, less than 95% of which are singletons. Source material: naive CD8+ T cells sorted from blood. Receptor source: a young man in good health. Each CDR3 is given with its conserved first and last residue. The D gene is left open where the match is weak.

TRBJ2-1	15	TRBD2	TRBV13	CASSYTGTSNNEQFF	TGTGCCAGCAGTTATACCGGGACTAGTAACAATGAGCAGTTCTTC
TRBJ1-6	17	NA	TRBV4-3	CASSQDLLGARDSPLHF	TGCGCCAGCAGCCAAGATTTGCTGGGTGCGCGGGATTCACCCCTCCACTTT
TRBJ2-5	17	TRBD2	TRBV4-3	CASSQGSASGYQETQYF	TGCGCCAGCAGCCAAGGCTCGGCTAGCGGCTACCAAGAGACCCAGTACTTC
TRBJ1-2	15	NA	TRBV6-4	CASISGSEANYGYTF	TGTGCCAGCATATCTGGATCGGAGGCCAACTATGGCTACACCTTC
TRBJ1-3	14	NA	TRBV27	CASSLQGTGNTIYF	TGTGCCAGCAGTTTGCAGGGAACTGGAAACACCATATATTTT
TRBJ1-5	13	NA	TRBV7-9	CASSRDTNQPQHF	TGTGCCAGCAGCCGGGACACCAATCAGCCCCAGCATTTT
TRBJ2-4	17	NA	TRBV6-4	CASSEPLVALAKNIQYF	TGTGCCAGCAGTGAGCCGCTAGTCGCCCTAGCCAAAAACATTCAGTACTTC
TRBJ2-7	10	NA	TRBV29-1	CSVLSYEQYF	TGCAGCGTTTTGAGCTACGAGCAGTACTTC
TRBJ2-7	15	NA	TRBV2	CASRFSQELPYEQYF	TGTGCCAGCAGGTTCTCACAGGAGCTCCCCTACGAGCAGTACTTC
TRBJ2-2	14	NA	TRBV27	CASSLSGDTGELFF	TGTGCCAGCAGTTTATCAGGGGACACCGGGGAGCTGTTTTTT
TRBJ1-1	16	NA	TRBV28	CASSLWGDRLNTEAFF	TGTGCCAGCAGTTTATGGGGGGACCGCTTGAACACTGAAGCTTTCTTT
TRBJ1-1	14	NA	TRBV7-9	CASSTRVTNTEAFF	TGTGCCAGCAGCACCCGGGTTACGAACACTGAAGCTTTCTTT
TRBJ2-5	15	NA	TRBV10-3	CAISGGATDQETQYF	TGTGCCATCTCGGGGGGCGCGACGGACCAAGAGACCCAGTACTTC
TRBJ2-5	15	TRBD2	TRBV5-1	CASSFEAGVQETQYF	TGCGCCAGCAGCTTCGAAGCGGGGGTTCAAGAGACCCAGTACTTC
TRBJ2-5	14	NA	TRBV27	CASSLSPNQETQYF	TGTGCCAGCAGTTTAAGTCCGAATCAAGAGACCCAGTACTTC
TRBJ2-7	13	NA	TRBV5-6	CASSWGPQWEQYF	TGTGCCAGCAGCTGGGGACCTCAATGGGAGCAGTACTTC
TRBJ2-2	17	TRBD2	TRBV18	CASSPPLAGANTGEPFF	TGTGCCAGCTCACCACCCCTAGCGGGCGCGAACACCGGGGAGCCGTTTTTT
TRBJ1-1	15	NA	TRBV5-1	CASSFRQLSNTEAFF	TGCGCCAGCAGCTTCCGACAGCTTTCTAACACTGAAGCTTTCTTT
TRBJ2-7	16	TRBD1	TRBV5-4	CASSSGLEGQGYEQYF	TGTGCCAGCAGCTCGGGCTTGGAGGGACAGGGCTACGAGCAGTACTTC
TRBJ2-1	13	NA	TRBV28	CASSFRLIDEQFF	TGTGCCAGCAGTTTCCGCCTCATTGATGAGCAGTTCTTC